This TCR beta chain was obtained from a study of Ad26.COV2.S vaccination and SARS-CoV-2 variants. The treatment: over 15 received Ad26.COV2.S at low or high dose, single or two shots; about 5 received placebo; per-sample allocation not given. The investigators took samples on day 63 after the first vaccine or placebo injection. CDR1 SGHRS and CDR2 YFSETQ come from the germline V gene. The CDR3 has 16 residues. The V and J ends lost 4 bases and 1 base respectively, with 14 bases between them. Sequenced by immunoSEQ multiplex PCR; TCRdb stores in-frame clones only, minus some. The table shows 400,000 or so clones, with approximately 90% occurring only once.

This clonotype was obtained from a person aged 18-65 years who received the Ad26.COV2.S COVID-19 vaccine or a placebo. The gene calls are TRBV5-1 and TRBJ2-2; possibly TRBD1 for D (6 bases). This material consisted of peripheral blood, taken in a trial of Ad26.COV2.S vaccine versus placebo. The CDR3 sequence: CASSGPGHRNTGELFF. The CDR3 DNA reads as TGCGCCAGCAGCGGGCCGGGACATAGGAACACCGGGGAGCTGTTTTTT.